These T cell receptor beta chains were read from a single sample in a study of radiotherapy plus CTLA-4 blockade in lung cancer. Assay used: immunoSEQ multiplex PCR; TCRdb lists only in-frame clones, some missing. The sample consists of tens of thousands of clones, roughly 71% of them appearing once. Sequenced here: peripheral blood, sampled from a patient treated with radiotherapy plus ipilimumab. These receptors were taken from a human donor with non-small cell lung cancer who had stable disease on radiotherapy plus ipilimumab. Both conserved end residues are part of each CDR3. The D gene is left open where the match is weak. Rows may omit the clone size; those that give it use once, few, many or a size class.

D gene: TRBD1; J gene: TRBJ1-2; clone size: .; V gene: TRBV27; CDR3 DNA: TGTGCCAGCAGTCCCACAGGGGCCCTCTATGGCTACACCTTC; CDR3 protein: CASSPTGALYGYTF
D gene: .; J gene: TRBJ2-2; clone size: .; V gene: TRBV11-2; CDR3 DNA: TGTGCCAGCAGAAAGGCGAGCACCGGGGAGCTGTTTTTT; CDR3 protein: CASRKASTGELFF
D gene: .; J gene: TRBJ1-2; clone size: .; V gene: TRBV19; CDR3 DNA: TGTGCCAGTAGTACCGACCTATGGGGGCCGTACCCCTATGGCTACACCTTC; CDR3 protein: CASSTDLWGPYPYGYTF
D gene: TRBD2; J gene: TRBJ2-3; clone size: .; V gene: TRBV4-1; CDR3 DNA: TGCGCCAGCAGCCGGACCGGACTAGAGACAGATACGCAGTATTTT; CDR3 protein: CASSRTGLETDTQYF
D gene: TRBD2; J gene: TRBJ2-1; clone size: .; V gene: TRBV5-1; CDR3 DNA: TGCGCCAGCTCCCCGGGAGCGGGACCGCGGGAGCAGTTCTTC; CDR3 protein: CASSPGAGPREQFF
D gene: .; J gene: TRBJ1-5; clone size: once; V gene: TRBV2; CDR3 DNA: TGTGCCAGCAGTGAAGGGGGGAGGGGCCGAGACCAGCCCCAGCATTTT; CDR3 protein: CASSEGGRGRDQPQHF
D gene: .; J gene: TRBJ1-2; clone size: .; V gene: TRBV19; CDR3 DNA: TGTGCCAGTAGTATAAGGGCAGATAAAGGCTACACCTTC; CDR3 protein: CASSIRADKGYTF
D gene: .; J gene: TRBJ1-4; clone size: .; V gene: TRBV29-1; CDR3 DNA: TGCAGCGTTGAACTACTCGACAGACAAGCCGTTAATGAAAAACTGTTTTTT; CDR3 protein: CSVELLDRQAVNEKLFF
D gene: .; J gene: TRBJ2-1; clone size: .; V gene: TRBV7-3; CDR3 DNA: TGTGCCAGCAGCTTAAAGAGGGGTCGAGGGTCCTACAATGAGCAGTTCTTC; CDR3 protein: CASSLKRGRGSYNEQFF
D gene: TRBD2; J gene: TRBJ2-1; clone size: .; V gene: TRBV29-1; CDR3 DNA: TGCAGCGTTGATAAGCCGGGACTAGCAGTTGAGCAGTTCTTC; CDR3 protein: CSVDKPGLAVEQFF
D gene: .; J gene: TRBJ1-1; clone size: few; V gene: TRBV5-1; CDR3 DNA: TGTGCCAGCAGGCATTACGGCACTTCGAACACTGAAGCTTTCTTT; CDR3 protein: CASRHYGTSNTEAFF
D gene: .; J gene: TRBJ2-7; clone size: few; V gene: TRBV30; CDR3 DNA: TGTGCCTGGAGTTCCAGGGAAAAAATCTCCTACGAGCAGTACTTC; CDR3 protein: CAWSSREKISYEQYF
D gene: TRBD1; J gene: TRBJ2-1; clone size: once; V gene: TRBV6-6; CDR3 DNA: TGTGCCAGCAGAACGACCGGGACAGGGGCGTCAGAGCAGTTCTTC; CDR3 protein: CASRTTGTGASEQFF
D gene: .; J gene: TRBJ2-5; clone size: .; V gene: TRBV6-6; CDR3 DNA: TGTGCCAGCAGTTACAACCAGGGGCGCGGCCAAGAGACCCAGTACTTC; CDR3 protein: CASSYNQGRGQETQYF
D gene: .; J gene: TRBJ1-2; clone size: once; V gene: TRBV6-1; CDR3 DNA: TGTGCCATCGTATGGGGGGTAAACTATGGCTACACCTTC; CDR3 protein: CAIVWGVNYGYTF
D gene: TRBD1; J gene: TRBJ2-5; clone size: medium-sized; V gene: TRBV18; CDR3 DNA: TGTGCCAGCTCACCGGGACAGCCCCCAGAGACCCAGTACTTC; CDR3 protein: CASSPGQPPETQYF
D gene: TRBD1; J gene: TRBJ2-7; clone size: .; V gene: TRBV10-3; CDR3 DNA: TGTGCCACCGCGACAGGGGCTGGGTACGAGCAGTACTTC; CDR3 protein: CATATGAGYEQYF
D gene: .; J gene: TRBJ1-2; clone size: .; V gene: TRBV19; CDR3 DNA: TGTGCCAGTAGTATCCAGCAGGGCGAAGGCTACACCTTC; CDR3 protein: CASSIQQGEGYTF
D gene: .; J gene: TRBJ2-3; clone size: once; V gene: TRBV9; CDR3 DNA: TGTGCCAGCAGCGTAGGTGGCGGGCTTACAGATACGCAGTATTTT; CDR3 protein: CASSVGGGLTDTQYF
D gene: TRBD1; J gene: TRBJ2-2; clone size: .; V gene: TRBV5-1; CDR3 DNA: TGCGCCAGCAGCTCGGGACAGGGTAACACCGGGGAGCTGTTTTTT; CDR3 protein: CASSSGQGNTGELFF
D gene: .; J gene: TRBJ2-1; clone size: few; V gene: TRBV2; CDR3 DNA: TGTGCCAGCACCCCCTCGGGTTTCAGCAATGAGCAGTTCTTC; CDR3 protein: CASTPSGFSNEQFF
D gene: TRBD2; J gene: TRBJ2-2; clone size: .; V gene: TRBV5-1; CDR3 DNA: TGCGCCAGCAGCTGGGGACTAGCGGTAAACACCGGGGAGCTGTTTTTT; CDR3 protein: CASSWGLAVNTGELFF
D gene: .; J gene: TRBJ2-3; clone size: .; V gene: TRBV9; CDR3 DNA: TGTGCCAGCAGCTCAGGGTTCCGGGAGAGCACAGATACGCAGTATTTT; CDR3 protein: CASSSGFRESTDTQYF
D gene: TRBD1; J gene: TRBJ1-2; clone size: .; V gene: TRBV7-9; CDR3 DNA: TGTGCCAGCACTATAGGGGGCAGGGCGGCCTATGGCTACACCTTC; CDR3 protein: CASTIGGRAAYGYTF
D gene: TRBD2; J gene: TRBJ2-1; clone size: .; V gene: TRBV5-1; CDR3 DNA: TGCGCCAGCAGCCGAGGACTAGCGGGGGCCAATGAGCAGTTCTTC; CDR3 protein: CASSRGLAGANEQFF
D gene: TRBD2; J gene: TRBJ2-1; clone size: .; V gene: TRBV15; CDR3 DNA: TGTGCCACCAGCCCACCCTCGGGGGGGCTTAGTGAGCAGTTCTTC; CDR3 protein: CATSPPSGGLSEQFF
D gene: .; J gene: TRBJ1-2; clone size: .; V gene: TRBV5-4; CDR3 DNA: TGTGCCAGCAGTGAACCGGGACTCCTGCTGTATGGCTACACCTTC; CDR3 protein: CASSEPGLLLYGYTF
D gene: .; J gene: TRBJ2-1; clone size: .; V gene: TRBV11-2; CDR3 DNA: TGTGCCAGCAGCCTCCAGGAGCAGCGGGCCTACAATGAGCAGTTCTTC; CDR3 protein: CASSLQEQRAYNEQFF
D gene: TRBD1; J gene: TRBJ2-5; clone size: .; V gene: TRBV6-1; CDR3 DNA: TGTGCCAGCATTGGGACAGGGGGCGTTGAGACCCAGTACTTC; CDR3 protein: CASIGTGGVETQYF
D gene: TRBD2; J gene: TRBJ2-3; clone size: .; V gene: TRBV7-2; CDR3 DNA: TGTGCCAGCAGCCGTAGCGGGAGAAGAACAGATACGCAGTATTTT; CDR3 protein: CASSRSGRRTDTQYF
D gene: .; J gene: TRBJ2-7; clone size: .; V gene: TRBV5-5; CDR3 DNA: TGTGCCAGCAGCTTGGAACCCCGGGCGCGGATCTACGAGCAGTACTTC; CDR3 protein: CASSLEPRARIYEQYF
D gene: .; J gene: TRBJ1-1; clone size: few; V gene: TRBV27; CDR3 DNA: TGTGCCAGCAGCCCGGGTGGGGGAACTGAAGCTTTCTTT; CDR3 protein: CASSPGGGTEAFF
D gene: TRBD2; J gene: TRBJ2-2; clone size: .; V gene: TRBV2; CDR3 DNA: TGTGCCAGCAGGGGAACTAGCGGGACCGGGGAGCTGTTTTTT; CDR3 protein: CASRGTSGTGELFF
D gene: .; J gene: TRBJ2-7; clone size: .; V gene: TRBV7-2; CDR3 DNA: TGTGCCAGCAGCTTAAACATCCCGACCTACGAGCAGTACTTC; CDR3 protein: CASSLNIPTYEQYF
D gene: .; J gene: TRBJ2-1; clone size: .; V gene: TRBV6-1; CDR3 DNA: TGTGCCAGCACCCAGTCCACCGGTATCTATGAGCAGTTCTTC; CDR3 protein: CASTQSTGIYEQFF
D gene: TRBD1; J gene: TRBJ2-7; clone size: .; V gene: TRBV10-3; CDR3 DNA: TGTGCCATCAGTCCCGGGACAGGGGTCGGGGAGCAGTACTTC; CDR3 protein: CAISPGTGVGEQYF
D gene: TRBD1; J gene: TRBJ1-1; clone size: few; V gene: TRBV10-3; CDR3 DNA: TGTGCCATCAGACCGGGACAGGGTGTGACTGAAGCTTTCTTT; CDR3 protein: CAIRPGQGVTEAFF
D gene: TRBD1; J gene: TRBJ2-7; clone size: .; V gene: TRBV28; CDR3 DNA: TGTGCCAGCAGCTCGACAGGGACAGGGGGGTACGAGCAGTACTTC; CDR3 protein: CASSSTGTGGYEQYF
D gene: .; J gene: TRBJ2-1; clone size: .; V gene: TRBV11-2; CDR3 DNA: TGTGCCAGCAGTCGCGGGACTTCCTCCTACAATGAGCAGTTCTTC; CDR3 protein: CASSRGTSSYNEQFF
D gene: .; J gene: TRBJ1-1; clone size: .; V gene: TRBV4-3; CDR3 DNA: TGCGCCAGCAGCCAAGTCGGACAGCTGAACACTGAAGCTTTCTTT; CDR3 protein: CASSQVGQLNTEAFF
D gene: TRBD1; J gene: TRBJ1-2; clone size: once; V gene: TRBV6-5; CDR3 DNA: TGTGCCAGCAGTTCCGGAGACAGGGTTGGTGGCTACACCTTC; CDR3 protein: CASSSGDRVGGYTF
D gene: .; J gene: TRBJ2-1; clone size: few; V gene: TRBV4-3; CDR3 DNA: TGCGCCAGCAGCCCTGACAGCGCCTACAATGAGCAGTTCTTC; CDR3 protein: CASSPDSAYNEQFF